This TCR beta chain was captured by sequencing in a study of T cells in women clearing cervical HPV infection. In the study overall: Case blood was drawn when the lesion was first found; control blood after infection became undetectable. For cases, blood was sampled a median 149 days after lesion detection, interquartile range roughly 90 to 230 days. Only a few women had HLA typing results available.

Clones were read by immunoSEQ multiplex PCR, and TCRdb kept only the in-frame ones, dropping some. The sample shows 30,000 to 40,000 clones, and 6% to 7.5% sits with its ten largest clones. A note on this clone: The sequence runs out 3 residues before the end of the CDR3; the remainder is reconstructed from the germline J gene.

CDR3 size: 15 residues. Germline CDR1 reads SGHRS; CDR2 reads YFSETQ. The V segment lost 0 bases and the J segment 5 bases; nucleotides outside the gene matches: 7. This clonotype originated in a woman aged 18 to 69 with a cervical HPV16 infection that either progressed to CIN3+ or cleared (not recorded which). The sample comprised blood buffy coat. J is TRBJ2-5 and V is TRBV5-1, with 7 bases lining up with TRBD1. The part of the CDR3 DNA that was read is TGCGCCAGCAGCTTGGGGACAGGTGCTTACGAGACC. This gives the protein CASSLGTGAYET. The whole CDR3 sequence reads CASSLGTGAYETQYF.